The 32 T cell receptor beta chains in this list originate from one sample, sequenced in a study of T-cell reconstitution after alpha-beta-depleted transplantation in children. Library preparation (for TCRbeta) was performed with unique molecular identifiers. TCRdb analysed the PCR reads with MiXCR anew, one entry per CDR3 protein. The sample contains hundreds of thousands of distinct CDR3 sequences, around 16% of which appear only once. The sequences come from PBMCs from the stem cell graft donor, collected from the stem cell graft. The receptors were sampled from a human donor who donated a stem cell graft to a child with acute myeloid leukemia.

This clonotype was seen many times. The chain carries TRBV20-1 and TRBJ1-1; TRBD1 aligns across 7 bases. The CDR3 consists of 15 residues. Germline CDR1 and CDR2: DFQATT and SNEGSKA (reference sequence). V shed 2 bases, J shed 0 bases, and the junction held 6 bases outside the gene matches. The CDR3 here is CSARKRQGVNTEAFF. CDR3 DNA: TGCAGTGCTAGAAAAAGACAGGGAGTGAACACTGAAGCTTTCTTT.

The genes are TRBV7-2 and TRBJ2-5, with 9 bases identical to TRBD1. The CDR3 has 14 amino acids. The V gene's germline CDR1 is SGHTA and CDR2 FQGNSA. The V and J ends lost 4 bases and 4 bases, in that order; junction bases with no gene match: 4. The CDR3 loop reads CASSYQTGGETQYF. CDR3 nucleotide sequence: TGTGCCAGCAGCTACCAGACAGGGGGAGAGACCCAGTACTTC.

There are a few counts of this clonotype. This chain links TRBV4-3 with TRBJ2-1; 7 nucleotides align to TRBD1. CDR1 and CDR2 (germline): LGHNA, YSLEER. V lost 8 bases, J lost 0 bases, and 7 bases stayed unmatched. The CDR3 contains 15 residues. The CDR3 bases are TGCGCCAGCCGAGACCGGGACAGCTCCTACAATGAGCAGTTCTTC. It yields the protein CASRDRDSSYNEQFF.

This clonotype showed up many times. The chain joins TRBV7-2 to TRBJ2-1, with D uncertain. The V gene's germline CDR1 is SGHTA and CDR2 FQGNSA. This CDR3 contains 13 residues. Trimming took off 2 bases at V and 4 bases at J, with 6 bases between the two ends. The CDR3 region is CASSLQEYNEQFF. CDR3 bases: TGTGCCAGCAGCTTACAGGAGTACAATGAGCAGTTCTTC.

This clonotype has a handful of counts. The chain employs TRBV12-3 or TRBV12-4 and TRBJ2-7, with TRBD2 matching 8 bases. After removal of 5 bases from V and 6 bases from J, the junction contained 9 bases not matched to a gene. This CDR3 has 14 amino acids. The CDR3 region is CASSPGGEGSEQYV. DNA of the CDR3: TGTGCCAGCAGTCCCGGGGGGGAGGGGAGCGAGCAGTACGTC.

This clonotype occurred a few times. The genes are TRBV11-2 and TRBJ2-5; 12 bases agree with TRBD1. Trimming at V came to 4 bases and at J to 5 bases, leaving 17 bases not matched to a gene. Germline V gene data show CDR1 as SGHAT and CDR2 as FQNNGV. The CDR3 runs to 19 residues. CDR3 DNA: TGTGCCAGCAGCTCCCCAGGCATCTGGGGGACAGGGGGCGCGGAGACCCAGTACTTC. Translating it yields CASSSPGIWGTGGAETQYF. The full variable domain, its missing parts supplied by reference TRBV11-2 and TRBJ2-5, is EAGVAQSPRYKIIEKRQSVAFWCNPISGHATLYWYQQILGQGPKLLIQFQNNGVVDDSQLPKDRFSAERLKGVDSTLKIQPAKLEDSAVYLCASSSPGIWGTGGAETQYFGPGTRLLVL.

In this sample, this clonotype turned up a few times. This sequence joins TRBV12-3 or TRBV12-4 and TRBJ1-5, with 7 bases aligning to TRBD1. Germline trimming cut 7 bases from V and 10 bases from J; bases unmatched to any gene: 10. The CDR3 has 13 residues. The CDR3 DNA reads TGTGCCAGCAACCTGGGACAGACAACTCCCCAGCATTTT. Amino acid sequence: CASNLGQTTPQHF.

This chain uses TRBV5-1 with TRBJ2-7, with D perhaps TRBD1 (6 bases). Trimming pared 3 bases from V and 3 bases from J, leaving 10 bases between. The CDR3 runs to 13 residues. Germline CDR1 SGHRS, CDR2 YFSETQ. CDR3 DNA sequence: TGCGCCAGCAGCTCCGGACAGCACTACGAGCAGTACTTC. This codes for CASSSGQHYEQYF. Using reference TRBV5-1 and TRBJ2-7 for the parts outside the CDR3, the full variable domain is KAGVTQTPRYLIKTRGQQVTLSCSPISGHRSVSWYQQTPGQGLQFLFEYFSETQRNKGNFPGRFSGRQFSNSRSEMNVSTLELGDSALYLCASSSGQHYEQYFGPGTRLTVT.

This clonotype was counted at least ten times. The chain links TRBV6-2 or TRBV6-3 to TRBJ2-1; D unclear. The CDR3 has 15 amino acids. Trimming shortened V by 2 bases and J by 12 bases, and 20 bases separated the two germline ends. Germline V gene sequence: CDR1 MNHEY, CDR2 SVGEGT. The CDR3 is CASSYEIRSISGQFF. Here the CDR3 DNA reads TGTGCCAGCAGTTACGAGATACGTTCGATTTCAGGGCAGTTCTTC.

This clonotype was seen repeatedly, ten times or more. The V call is TRBV20-1, the J call TRBJ2-3, with 10 bases fitting TRBD2. V dropped 6 bases and J dropped 5; count of bases not matched to a gene: 20. Germline V gene lookup returns CDR1 DFQATT and CDR2 SNEGSKA (reference sequence). This CDR3 comprises 18 residues. DNA for the CDR3: TGCAGTGCAGCACTACCTGGGAGGTTAGCGGGGGGTATAGATACGCAGTATTTT. It yields the protein CSAALPGRLAGGIDTQYF.

This clonotype was recorded at least ten times. The V call is TRBV10-3, the J call TRBJ1-5; the D is unclear. Germline CDR1 ENHRY, CDR2 SYGVKD. The CDR3 has 13 amino acids. V lost 2 bases and J 7 bases, leaving 9 bases between the germline ends. The CDR3 protein is CAISEEDQQPQHF. The CDR3 nucleotides read TGTGCCATCAGTGAGGAGGACCAACAGCCCCAGCATTTT.

This clonotype has at least ten counts. The CDR3 DNA follows: TGTGCCAGCAGCACAGGGGGCAGTTGGGATGAGCAGTTCTTC. It is translated as CASSTGGSWDEQFF. The rearrangement links TRBV12-3 or TRBV12-4 to TRBJ2-1; 9 nucleotides align to TRBD1. This CDR3 is 14 amino acids long. Trimming took 6 bases from V and 8 from J; bases not matched to a gene: 8.

This clonotype was seen many times. This chain links TRBV5-1 with TRBJ2-5; D may correspond to TRBD1 or TRBD2 (5 bases each). There are 17 residues in the CDR3. CDR1 is SGHRS and CDR2 is YFSETQ in the germline V gene. V dropped 6 bases and J dropped 1 base, with 22 bases sitting between them. This CDR3 is CASTTRGDVLLQETQYF. The CDR3 DNA reads TGCGCCAGCACAACTCGGGGCGACGTATTGCTCCAAGAGACCCAGTACTTC.

This clonotype showed up many times. V usage is TRBV29-1 and J usage is TRBJ2-2; no definite D call. Germline V gene sequence: CDR1 SQVTM, CDR2 ANQGSEA. Trimming stripped 3 bases from V and 2 bases from J, with 4 bases between. This CDR3 is built from 12 residues. DNA for the CDR3: TGCAGCGTTGACCCTAACACCGGGGAGCTGTTTTTT. It encodes CSVDPNTGELFF.

This clonotype showed up many times. This chain links TRBV7-2 with TRBJ1-2; D call uncertain. Germline V gene sequence: CDR1 SGHTA, CDR2 FQGNSA. The CDR3 covers 15 residues. The V end lost 4 bases, the J end lost 1 base, and 13 bases lay between the germline ends. The CDR3 region is CASSYERIVNYGYTF. Here the CDR3 DNA reads TGTGCCAGCAGCTACGAGAGAATAGTTAACTATGGCTACACCTTC.

In this sample, this clonotype turned up many times. The chain is built from TRBV20-1 and TRBJ2-3, with TRBD2 matching 8 bases. This CDR3 has 16 amino acids. The J segment lost 7 bases and the V segment lost 8 bases, leaving 20 bases of the junction unmatched. Germline loops: CDR1 DFQATT, CDR2 SNEGSKA (reference sequence). The CDR3 protein is CSSGPRLAGTLNTQYF. The CDR3 DNA reads TGCAGTTCCGGGCCGCGATTAGCGGGGACCTTGAATACGCAGTATTTT.

This clonotype has a handful of counts. The V call is TRBV12-3 or TRBV12-4, the J call TRBJ2-3; the D gene is possibly TRBD1 (6 bases). CDR3 length equals 13 residues. V lost 6 bases and J lost 8, with 15 bases in between. CDR3 sequence reads: CASSDIMGATQYF. The CDR3, as DNA: TGTGCCAGCAGCGACATCATGGGGGCTACGCAGTATTTT.

This clonotype occurred many times. V and J are TRBV12-3 or TRBV12-4 and TRBJ2-7; D might be TRBD1 (6 bases). The ends were cut back, 4 bases at V and 3 bases at J, with 13 bases in the middle. The CDR3 covers 14 residues. DNA of the CDR3: TGTGCCAGCAGTTCCGCGGACAGATACTACGAGCAGTACTTC. This translates into CASSSADRYYEQYF.

The chain is built from TRBV11-2 and TRBJ2-7; D assignment may be TRBD1 or TRBD2 (7 bases each). V lost 4 bases and J lost 3, with 16 bases in between. The CDR3 runs 15 residues. CDR1 and CDR2 (germline): SGHAT, FQNNGV. The CDR3 loop reads CASSSLQGRDYEQYF. For the CDR3, the DNA is TGTGCCAGCAGCTCGTTACAGGGGAGGGACTACGAGCAGTACTTC.

This clonotype was seen a handful of times. This chain uses TRBV12-3 or TRBV12-4 with TRBJ2-7; perhaps D is TRBD1 or TRBD2 (5 bases each). The CDR3 consists of 14 residues. Trimming took off 2 bases at V and 2 bases at J, with 10 bases between the two ends. CDR3 sequence: CASSLRDQTYEQYF. The CDR3 DNA sequence: TGTGCCAGCAGTTTAAGGGACCAGACCTACGAGCAGTACTTC.

The sample holds many counts of this clonotype. This chain links TRBV20-1 with TRBJ2-5; the D is unclear. This CDR3 has 12 amino acids. The V and J ends lost 3 bases and 2 bases respectively, with 7 bases between them. Per germline, CDR1 DFQATT and CDR2 SNEGSKA (reference sequence). The CDR3 is CSARRRQETQYF. CDR3 sequence (DNA): TGCAGTGCTAGGCGGAGACAAGAGACCCAGTACTTC.

There are a few counts of this clonotype. The chain carries TRBV12-3 or TRBV12-4 and TRBJ2-7; 10 nucleotides agree with TRBD1. This CDR3 region has 14 residues. The junction had 7 bases not matched to a gene; V was cut back by 6 bases and J by 5 bases. The CDR3 loop reads CASSRGTGVNEQYF. The DNA for the CDR3 is TGTGCCAGCAGCCGCGGGACAGGGGTCAACGAGCAGTACTTC.

This clonotype occurred many times. Germline is not matched at one junction end, which may reflect a read error. This chain uses TRBV5-1 with TRBJ2-5; D is unclear. This CDR3 comprises 12 residues. Germline V gives CDR1 SGHRS, CDR2 YFSETQ. The CDR3 protein is CASSSSQETQYF. The DNA of the CDR3 is TGTGCCAGCAGCTCCTCCCAAGAGACCCAGTACTTC.

This clonotype was counted between two and nine times. The rearrangement uses TRBV5-1 and TRBJ2-1; D remains ambiguous. The CDR3 spans 11 residues. Deletions cut 0 bases from V and 9 bases from J, with 4 bases between. The germline CDR1 and CDR2 sequences are SGHRS and YFSETQ. CDR3 bases: TGCGCCAGCAGCTTGGACCTTGAGCAGTTCTTC. This encodes CASSLDLEQFF. Drawing the rest from reference TRBV5-1 and TRBJ2-1, the complete variable domain is KAGVTQTPRYLIKTRGQQVTLSCSPISGHRSVSWYQQTPGQGLQFLFEYFSETQRNKGNFPGRFSGRQFSNSRSEMNVSTLELGDSALYLCASSLDLEQFFGPGTRLTVL.

The chain links TRBV7-6 to TRBJ1-1; possible D gene TRBD1, 5 bases. Per the germline V gene, CDR1 is SGHVS and CDR2 is FNYEAQ. The CDR3 runs to 14 residues. Trimming left V 8 bases short and J 2 bases short, with 15 bases between. CDR3 sequence reads: CASASRVGNTEAFF. The CDR3, as DNA: TGTGCCAGCGCGAGCAGGGTAGGAAACACTGAAGCTTTCTTT. Full variable domain (outside the CDR3, taken from reference TRBV7-6 and TRBJ1-1): GAGVSQSPRYKVTKRGQDVALRCDPISGHVSLYWYRQALGQGPEFLTYFNYEAQQDKSGLPNDRFSAERPEGSISTLTIQRTEQRDSAMYRCASASRVGNTEAFFGQGTRLTVV.

About this clonotype itself: This clone may be a read error of a much larger clone one base away. The gene calls are TRBV20-1 and TRBJ2-7; TRBD1 might be the D (6 bases). CDR3 length: 12 amino acids. The germline V gene has CDR1 DFQATT and CDR2 SNEGSKA (reference sequence). The ends were cut back, 6 bases at V and 3 bases at J, with 12 bases in the middle. The CDR3 sequence is CSANRAIYEQYF. CDR3 DNA: TGCAGTGCAAACAGGGCAATCTACGAGCAGTACTTC.

This clonotype was counted a few times. CDR3 region: CSASPGTLTYEQYF. The CDR3 region has the DNA TGCAGTGCTAGCCCCGGGACTCTAACCTACGAGCAGTACTTC. The chain is built from TRBV20-1 and TRBJ2-7, with a possible D match to TRBD2 (6 bases). V was clipped by 3 bases and J by 2 bases, with 14 bases between them. Germline-derived CDR1 and CDR2 are DFQATT and SNEGSKA (reference sequence). This CDR3 contains 14 residues.

This chain links TRBV5-1 with TRBJ2-1; D is undetermined. From germline, CDR1 is SGHRS and CDR2 YFSETQ. CDR3 length equals 13 residues. V was trimmed by 4 bases and J by 5 bases, leaving 10 bases between them. Written as DNA, the CDR3 is TGCGCCAGCAGCCTAATCCCCCACAATGAGCAGTTCTTC. Amino acid sequence: CASSLIPHNEQFF.

This clonotype came up a few times. The chain joins TRBV5-6 to TRBJ2-3; 7 bases map to TRBD1. Germline values: CDR1 SGHDT, CDR2 YYEEEE. This CDR3 region has 16 residues. The V segment lost 4 bases and the J segment 4 bases; nucleotides outside the gene matches: 12. The CDR3 here is CASSLLGPTGPDTQYF. The CDR3 nucleotides are TGTGCCAGCAGCCTGCTGGGCCCGACAGGGCCAGATACGCAGTATTTT. The complete variable domain, with remaining parts taken from reference TRBV5-6 and TRBJ2-3, reads DAGVTQSPTHLIKTRGQQVTLRCSPKSGHDTVSWYQQALGQGPQFIFQYYEEEERQRGNFPDRFSGHQFPNYSSELNVNALLLGDSALYLCASSLLGPTGPDTQYFGPGTRLTVL.

This clonotype came up many times. The J gene is TRBJ2-7, the V gene TRBV20-1; no clear D gene. The CDR3 contains 12 residues. V was shortened by 4 bases and J by 0 bases, with 7 bases between the two germline ends. CDR1 and CDR2 (germline): DFQATT, SNEGSKA (reference sequence). CDR3 residues: CSATDLSYEQYF. DNA of the CDR3: TGCAGTGCTACAGACCTCTCCTACGAGCAGTACTTC.

A word on this clonotype: A much larger clone lies one base from this, so it may be a read error. CDR3 nucleotide sequence: TGCAGCGTTGGGACAGCGGACTACAATCAGCCCCAGCATTTT. Protein: CSVGTADYNQPQHF. The gene calls are TRBV29-1 and TRBJ1-5; D perhaps matches TRBD1 (6 bases). The CDR3 spans 14 residues. V lost 4 bases and J 3 bases, leaving 13 bases between the germline ends. Looked up from germline, CDR1 is SQVTM and CDR2 is ANQGSEA.

This clonotype was seen ten or more times. This chain connects TRBV27 to TRBJ2-2, with D unresolved. Trimming took 6 bases from V and 0 from J, leaving 14 bases between them. There are 16 residues in the CDR3. CDR1 and CDR2 (germline): MNHEY, SMNVEV (reference sequence). CDR3 in DNA: TGTGCCAGCAGCCGTCCTTTCACAGCGAACACCGGGGAGCTGTTTTTT. Translation gives CASSRPFTANTGELFF.